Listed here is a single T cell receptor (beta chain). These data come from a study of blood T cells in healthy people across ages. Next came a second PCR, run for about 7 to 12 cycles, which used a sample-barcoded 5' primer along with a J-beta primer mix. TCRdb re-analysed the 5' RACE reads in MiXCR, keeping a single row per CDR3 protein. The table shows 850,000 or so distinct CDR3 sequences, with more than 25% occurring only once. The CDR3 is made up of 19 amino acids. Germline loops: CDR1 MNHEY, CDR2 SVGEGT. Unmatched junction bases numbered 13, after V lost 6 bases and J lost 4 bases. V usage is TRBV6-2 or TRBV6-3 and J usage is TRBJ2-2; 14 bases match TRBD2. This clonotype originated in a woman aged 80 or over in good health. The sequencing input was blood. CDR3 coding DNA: TGTGCCAGCAGCGATAGACTAGGACTAGCGGGGGGCCGCACCGGGGAGCTGTTTTTT. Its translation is CASSDRLGLAGGRTGELFF.